The TCR beta chain under discussion was sequenced for a study of shared clonotypes between healthy human individuals. Study-level information: A donor's plate count was three for CD4 naive and three for CD4 memory; CD8 naive had two and CD8 memory one.

The CDR3 extends over 14 amino acids. Germline assignment: CDR1 MNHEY and CDR2 SVGAGI. The V end was cut by 5 bases, the J end by 6 bases, with 14 bases between. Study conclusions and caveats: Shared across several donors were around 5% of the naive CD4 clonotypes.

As for this clone: Its antigen is unknown.

TCRdb's copy holds only in-frame clones and misses some; the assay was immunoSEQ multiplex PCR. The sample contains 2.3 million or so clones, approximately 93% of which appear only once. Researchers partitioned CD4+ cells into CD45RA+ naive and CD45RA-negative memory subsets. The V and J genes are TRBV6-5 and TRBJ1-3, with a tentative D call TRBD1 (6 bases). The origin of this receptor is a man between 18 and 35 years old in good health. Some clones in this sample may be carry-over from other donors' samples. Sequenced sample: naive CD4+ T cells from PBMCs. Subset indicated: CD45RA+ positively selected. The CDR3 sequence: CASSHRDNENTIYF. The CDR3 region has the DNA TGTGCCAGCAGTCACCGGGACAATGAAAACACCATATATTTT.